A selection of T cell receptor beta chains follows, all from one sample in a study of shared clonotypes between healthy human individuals. Generated by immunoSEQ multiplex PCR, the TCRdb table keeps only in-frame clones and is missing some. The table has 330,000 or so clones, about 74% seen once. The source material was memory CD4+ T cells sorted from blood. All receptors come from a man younger than 40 in good health. The CDR3 runs from the conserved cysteine through the conserved F or W. The D gene is left open where the match is weak. Size tells how often a clone was seen (once, few, many) or the class of an expanded clone, and some rows leave it out.

CDR3aa | CDR3nt | j_gene | v_gene | d_gene | abundance
CASSLVGGLGEKLFF | TGTGCCAGCAGCTTAGTTGGGGGGTTAGGTGAAAAACTGTTTTTT | TRBJ1-4 | TRBV7-6 | NA | NA
CATADGNYGYTF | TGTGCCACCGCGGACGGAAACTATGGCTACACCTTC | TRBJ1-2 | TRBV10-3 | NA | few
CASSLGTGGFETQYF | TGTGCCAGCAGCTTGGGGACAGGGGGCTTCGAGACCCAGTACTTC | TRBJ2-5 | TRBV5-4 | TRBD1 | few
CSVERTSGRVGELFF | TGCAGCGTTGAAAGGACTAGCGGGAGGGTCGGGGAGCTGTTTTTT | TRBJ2-2 | TRBV29-1 | TRBD2 | NA
CASSSRREDEQFF | TGTGCCAGCTCCTCCCGAAGAGAAGATGAGCAGTTCTTC | TRBJ2-1 | TRBV18 | NA | NA
CASSPRPPGENIQYF | TGTGCCAGCAGCCCCCGGCCCCCGGGAGAAAACATTCAGTACTTC | TRBJ2-4 | TRBV28 | NA | NA
CASSLEGFGNQPQHF | TGCGCCAGCAGCTTGGAGGGGTTTGGCAATCAGCCCCAGCATTTT | TRBJ1-5 | TRBV5-1 | NA | NA
CASSPGAITDTQYF | TGTGCCAGTAGCCCGGGGGCGATCACAGATACGCAGTATTTT | TRBJ2-3 | TRBV19 | NA | NA
CASSAGPSSYEQYF | TGTGCCAGCAGCGCCGGGCCTAGCTCCTACGAGCAGTACTTC | TRBJ2-7 | TRBV11-3 | NA | NA
CASTLSTGGGEKLFF | TGTGCCAGCACTTTATCGACAGGGGGAGGTGAAAAACTGTTTTTT | TRBJ1-4 | TRBV7-9 | TRBD1 | NA
CASSHIKGGAHGYTF | TGTGCCAGCAGTCACATAAAGGGGGGGGCCCATGGCTACACCTTC | TRBJ1-2 | TRBV7-8 | NA | NA
CASSYQGNGNSEQYF | TGTGCCAGCAGTTACCAGGGCAATGGAAACAGCGAGCAGTACTTC | TRBJ2-7 | TRBV27 | NA | few
CASSLDTPGPDTQYF | TGCGCCAGCAGCTTGGACACGCCGGGTCCAGATACGCAGTATTTT | TRBJ2-3 | TRBV5-1 | NA | once
CASSLGSGSGDTQYF | TGCGCCAGCAGCTTGGGGAGCGGGAGTGGAGATACGCAGTATTTT | TRBJ2-3 | TRBV5-1 | TRBD2 | NA
CASRHRTDTQYF | TGTGCCAGCCGACACCGCACAGATACGCAGTATTTT | TRBJ2-3 | TRBV6-5 | NA | NA
CASSIRPTYEQYF | TGTGCCAGTAGTATTCGACCCACCTACGAGCAGTACTTC | TRBJ2-7 | TRBV19 | NA | NA
CASSLKGGGSTEAFF | TGCGCCAGCAGCTTGAAGGGTGGGGGAAGCACTGAAGCTTTCTTT | TRBJ1-1 | TRBV5-1 | NA | once
CASSFHRGPGETQYF | TGTGCCAGCAGTTTCCACAGGGGTCCGGGGGAGACCCAGTACTTC | TRBJ2-5 | TRBV28 | TRBD1 | NA
CASSSIAGEVGELFF | TGCGCCAGCAGTTCGATAGCGGGAGAGGTCGGGGAGCTGTTTTTT | TRBJ2-2 | TRBV5-1 | TRBD2 | NA
CASSHLQGKGSGGAETQYF | TGCGCCAGCAGCCATCTACAAGGAAAAGGAAGCGGGGGTGCGGAGACCCAGTACTTC | TRBJ2-5 | TRBV4-1 | TRBD2 | NA
CASSSPGADPGNTIYF | TGTGCCAGCAGTTCACCGGGGGCGGACCCTGGAAACACCATATATTTT | TRBJ1-3 | TRBV28 | NA | NA
CASSLRQLNTEAFF | TGTGCCAGCAGTTTACGACAGCTTAACACTGAAGCTTTCTTT | TRBJ1-1 | TRBV27 | NA | NA
CAISGTGNTGELFF | TGTGCCATCAGCGGGACGGGAAACACCGGGGAGCTGTTTTTT | TRBJ2-2 | TRBV10-3 | NA | NA
CASSPRPRTGIGELFF | TGTGCCAGCAGCCCACGTCCGAGGACAGGGATCGGGGAGCTGTTTTTT | TRBJ2-2 | TRBV9 | TRBD1 | NA
CASSRGDSQETQYF | TGCGCCAGCTCCCGAGGGGACTCTCAAGAGACCCAGTACTTC | TRBJ2-5 | TRBV10-1 | NA | NA
CASSPTSGRKNTGELFF | TGTGCCAGCAGCCCCACTAGCGGACGAAAGAACACCGGGGAGCTGTTTTTT | TRBJ2-2 | TRBV5-4 | TRBD2 | NA
CASSPPPSGSRETQYF | TGTGCCAGCTCACCACCTCCTAGCGGGAGTAGAGAGACCCAGTACTTC | TRBJ2-5 | TRBV18 | TRBD2 | NA
CASSETPFLGPNEQFF | TGCGCCAGCAGTGAGACACCCTTCCTAGGTCCCAATGAGCAGTTCTTC | TRBJ2-1 | TRBV10-1 | NA | few
CASSLGQEKEQYF | TGCGCCAGCAGCTTGGGGCAGGAAAAGGAGCAGTACTTC | TRBJ2-7 | TRBV5-1 | NA | few
CASSQDQSGKHNEQFF | TGTGCCAGCAGCCAAGATCAAAGCGGAAAGCACAATGAGCAGTTCTTC | TRBJ2-1 | TRBV4-2 | NA | once
CASSNGWAGTFF | TGTGCCAGCAGCAACGGATGGGCAGGGACGTTCTTC | TRBJ2-1 | TRBV7-2 | NA | NA
CSGGVSSYNEQFF | TGCAGCGGGGGGGTCAGCTCCTACAATGAGCAGTTCTTC | TRBJ2-1 | TRBV29-1 | NA | once
CASSLGAWTVSSTDTQYF | TGTGCCAGCAGCTTGGGGGCGTGGACAGTTTCTAGCACAGATACGCAGTATTTT | TRBJ2-3 | TRBV5-4 | NA | many
CASSSPGTGGDEQFF | TGTGCCAGCAGCTCACCCGGGACAGGGGGCGATGAGCAGTTCTTC | TRBJ2-1 | TRBV5-4 | TRBD1 | NA
CASSPGVTRRNTEAFF | TGTGCCAGTAGTCCAGGGGTCACGAGGAGGAACACTGAAGCTTTCTTT | TRBJ1-1 | TRBV19 | NA | few
CASSPPSGTSGSSYNEQFF | TGTGCCAGCAGCCCACCCTCCGGGACTAGCGGGAGTTCCTACAATGAGCAGTTCTTC | TRBJ2-1 | TRBV9 | TRBD2 | NA
CASSIKGSGANVLTF | TGTGCCAGTAGTATAAAAGGGAGTGGGGCCAACGTCCTGACTTTC | TRBJ2-6 | TRBV19 | NA | NA
CAWSVSWKGEQYF | TGTGCCTGGAGTGTATCTTGGAAAGGCGAGCAGTACTTC | TRBJ2-7 | TRBV30 | NA | NA
CASSQEEGRANEKLFF | TGTGCCAGCAGCCAAGAAGAAGGGAGAGCTAATGAAAAACTGTTTTTT | TRBJ1-4 | TRBV4-2 | NA | NA
CASSMTGGETQYF | TGTGCCAGCAGCATGACAGGGGGAGAGACCCAGTACTTC | TRBJ2-5 | TRBV7-8 | TRBD1 | NA
CASSLVPSTDTQYF | TGCGCCAGCAGCCTCGTACCTAGCACAGATACGCAGTATTTT | TRBJ2-3 | TRBV5-1 | NA | few
CASSGGGLSYNEQFF | TGTGCCAGCAGTGGTGGGGGATTGTCCTACAATGAGCAGTTCTTC | TRBJ2-1 | TRBV2 | NA | NA
CASSLQETQYF | TGTGCCAGCAGCCTCCAAGAGACCCAGTACTTC | TRBJ2-5 | TRBV7-9 | NA | NA
CASSHGGGNEQFF | TGTGCCAGCAGCCATGGGGGTGGCAATGAGCAGTTCTTC | TRBJ2-1 | TRBV14 | NA | few
CAISRGAGSNYGYTF | TGTGCCATCAGCCGGGGGGCAGGATCTAACTATGGCTACACCTTC | TRBJ1-2 | TRBV10-3 | NA | NA
CASSKVFRGGYEQYF | TGTGCCAGTAGTAAGGTGTTCAGGGGAGGCTACGAGCAGTACTTC | TRBJ2-7 | TRBV19 | NA | NA
CASSLAGSRHEKLFF | TGCGCCAGCAGCTTGGCGGGCTCGCGTCATGAAAAACTGTTTTTT | TRBJ1-4 | TRBV5-1 | NA | once
CASSLGTSIAYEQYF | TGCGCCAGCAGCTTGGGGACTAGCATCGCCTACGAGCAGTACTTC | TRBJ2-7 | TRBV5-1 | TRBD2 | NA
CASSRQGWTYEQYF | TGTGCCAGCAGCAGACAGGGGTGGACCTACGAGCAGTACTTC | TRBJ2-7 | TRBV7-9 | TRBD1 | few
CASSFTGTGGNEQFF | TGTGCCAGCAGCTTCACCGGGACAGGGGGCAATGAGCAGTTCTTC | TRBJ2-1 | TRBV7-9 | TRBD1 | NA
CASSLGGKNTEAFF | TGTGCCAGCAGCTTAGGAGGGAAGAACACTGAAGCTTTCTTT | TRBJ1-1 | TRBV7-9 | NA | NA